This T cell receptor beta chain comes out of a study of brain T cells in children with intractable seizures. Study observations and caveats: Pre-surgery blood may have been undersampled, hiding some clones. Only CDR3 sequence similarity suggested viral specificity, without known HCMV serostatus.

Trimming took 11 bases from V and 4 from J; bases not matched to a gene: 10. The CDR3 sequence is 14 residues long. Germline V CDR1 and CDR2: SNHLY, FYNNEI. TCRdb keeps only in-frame clones here, not all; method: immunoSEQ multiplex PCR. The sample has a few hundred thousand clones; 85% to 95% are singletons. Time point denoted: blood from clinic visit 5 months post-surgery; TSC patient then seizure free. Sequencing was limited to surgery cases with top T cell transcript signatures in brain tissue. At least one anti-epileptic drug was given before surgery. Notes on this clone: Its antigen is not known.

The TCR sequence derives from a boy under two years old with tuberous sclerosis and intractable seizures. The sequences come from peripheral blood, collected 4 to 5 months after surgery. This chain links TRBV2 with TRBJ2-5; 10 bases align to TRBD2. The CDR3 DNA follows: TGTGCCTGCTCTAGCGGGGGCCTGGGAGAGACCCAGTACTTC. Residues: CACSSGGLGETQYF.